Detailed here is one T cell receptor (beta chain). This record belongs to a study of shared clonotypes between healthy human individuals. Donors comprised only Caucasian adults living in Nashville, Tennessee. Trimming took 5 bases from V and 0 from J, leaving 17 bases between them. Germline CDR1 and CDR2: PRHDT and FYEKMQ (reference sequence). This CDR3 contains 17 residues. Assay: immunoSEQ multiplex PCR; the TCRdb copy retains only in-frame clones and omits some. The table has 950,000 to 1,300,000 clones, about 75% seen once; the top ten hold 1.4% to 1.5%. The V and J genes are TRBV13 and TRBJ2-1, with a possible D match to TRBD2 (6 bases). The sample comprised memory CD4+ T cells sorted from blood. Specified subset: CD45RA-negative fraction. The sequence was collected from a man aged 18 to 30 in good health. The CDR3, as DNA: TGTGCCAGCAGCATACCCCTCGGGGGTAGCTCCTACAATGAGCAGTTCTTC. This sequence encodes CASSIPLGGSSYNEQFF.